The text below deals with one TCR beta chain. The antigen is unknown. An immunoSEQ assay, version v3.0, was performed at survey level. Libraries were prepared by immunoSEQ multiplex PCR; TCRdb keeps only in-frame clonotypes and omits some of them. Of 23,000 or so clones in the sample, over 70% were seen once. The CDR3 consists of 15 residues. Germline loops: CDR1 SNHLY, CDR2 FYNNEI. V gave up 9 bases and J gave up 5 bases, with 20 bases separating them. The sample belongs to a study of long-term antiretroviral therapy in people with HIV. Study-wide findings and caveats: Older ART regimens may have been in use when blood was drawn between about 2004 and 2018.

The specimen was unsorted PBMCs, collected just over 4.2 years after starting antiretroviral therapy. The receptor was isolated from a man aged 30 to 45 with HIV. The V and J genes are TRBV2 and TRBJ2-1; D is perhaps TRBD2 (7 bases). In DNA form, the CDR3 reads TGTGCCAGTCAAGTCAGGGGAGGGTCCAACAATGAGCAGTTCTTC. It codes for CASQVRGGSNNEQFF. The variable domain in full, completed from reference TRBV2 and TRBJ2-1, reads EPEVTQTPSHQVTQMGQEVILRCVPISNHLYFYWYRQILGQKVEFLVSFYNNEISEKSEIFDDQFSVERPDGSNFTLKIRSTKLEDSAMYFCASQVRGGSNNEQFFGPGTRLTVL.